Below are 2 T cell receptor beta chains sequenced from a single sample in a study of identical twins. TCRdb fed the 5' RACE reads into MiXCR, producing one record per CDR3 protein. The sample yields 1,800,000 or so distinct CDR3 sequences, about 30% seen once. Source material: cord blood. All receptors derive from a newborn girl in good health.

The chain couples TRBV30 to TRBJ2-4; TRBD2 matches at 11 bases. The closer fit of TRBJ2-7 to the DNA end suggests the J call may be wrong. Germline assignment: CDR1 GTSNPN and CDR2 SVGIG (reference sequence). The CDR3 spans 13 residues. This CDR3 reads CAGGTSGHYEQYF. CDR3 sequence (DNA): TGTGCCGGAGGGACTAGCGGCCACTACGAGCAGTACTTC.

This rearrangement joins TRBV7-9 to TRBJ1-3, with unresolved D. The ends were cut back, 3 bases at V and 0 bases at J, with 12 bases in the middle. Germline CDR1 and CDR2: SEHNR and FQNEAQ (reference sequence). The CDR3 consists of 16 residues. The CDR3 coding sequence is TGTGCCAGCAGCTTGACCTCCATACGCTCTGGAAACACCATATATTTT. Translating it yields CASSLTSIRSGNTIYF.